The 13 T cell receptor beta chains given below trace back to one sample, sequenced in a study of blood T cells in healthy people across ages. It was with a sample-barcoded 5' primer and a J-beta primer mix that a second PCR of roughly 6 to 11 cycles was run. TCRdb re-analysed the 5' RACE reads in MiXCR, keeping a single row per CDR3 protein. The top ten hold roughly 17% of the sample, which has around 870,000 distinct CDR3 sequences, more than 25% seen once. Sequencing input: blood. These receptors were obtained from a woman at least 80 years old in good health.

The V gene is TRBV14, the J gene TRBJ2-1; D is tentatively TRBD1 or TRBD2 (5 bases each). The CDR3 runs to 16 residues. Trimming took 4 bases from V and 3 from J, leaving 16 bases between them. Per germline, CDR1 SGHDN and CDR2 FVKESK. CDR3 nucleotide sequence: TGTGCCAGCAGCCGCACCGGGGCAGGGATCTACAATGAGCAGTTCTTC. Its translation is CASSRTGAGIYNEQFF.

This clonotype came up many times. The chain carries TRBV18 and TRBJ2-5; D is uncertain. Germline-derived CDR1 and CDR2 are KGHSH and LQKENI. The CDR3 totals 13 residues. The V gene lost 0 bases and the J gene lost 1 base, with 3 bases spanning the gap. CDR3 residues: CASSPPVQETQYF. The CDR3 DNA follows: TGTGCCAGCTCACCACCGGTCCAAGAGACCCAGTACTTC.

The V and J genes are TRBV9 and TRBJ1-1; D is undetermined. The CDR3 runs to 15 residues. CDR1 and CDR2 from the germline V gene are SGDLS and YYNGEE. Trimming took 4 bases from V and 5 from J, leaving 18 bases between them. CDR3 residues: CASSKNSARSTEAFF. The CDR3 coding sequence is TGTGCCAGCAGCAAAAATAGTGCGCGAAGTACTGAAGCTTTCTTT.

This clonotype was detected ten times or more. The chain recombines TRBV27 with TRBJ1-1; no clear D. The germline V gene has CDR1 MNHEY and CDR2 SMNVEV (reference sequence). The length of the CDR3 is 13 residues. V was pared by 7 bases and J by 8 bases, with 17 bases between. CDR3 nucleotides: TGTGCCAGCATCCCCCCGGGCGGCAGCGAAGCTTTCTTT. This sequence encodes CASIPPGGSEAFF.

V and J are TRBV7-6 and TRBJ1-4; D is uncertain. The CDR3 covers 14 residues. Germline V gene data show CDR1 as SGHVS and CDR2 as FNYEAQ. With 4 bases removed from V and 2 bases from J, the gap between germline ends came to 8 bases. The CDR3 protein is CASSSAGTNEKLFF. The DNA for the CDR3 is TGTGCCAGCAGCTCCGCGGGGACTAATGAAAAACTGTTTTTT.

V is TRBV20-1 and J is TRBJ2-7, with 8 nucleotides matching TRBD1. CDR1 DFQATT and CDR2 SNEGSKA come from the germline V gene (reference sequence). The CDR3 consists of 13 residues. V shed 5 bases and J 2 bases; nucleotides not matched to a gene: 5. The CDR3 reads CSAPSDRAYEQYF. The CDR3 nucleotides read TGCAGTGCTCCGTCGGACAGGGCCTACGAGCAGTACTTC.

This clonotype was observed many times. This rearrangement joins TRBV15 to TRBJ2-1; D perhaps matches TRBD1 (6 bases). The ends were cut back, 0 bases at V and 4 bases at J, with 22 bases in the middle. Germline CDR1 LNHNV, CDR2 YYDKDF (reference sequence). The CDR3 extends over 19 amino acids. The CDR3 region is CATSRDPHLRTDTYNEQFF. CDR3 nucleotides: TGTGCCACCAGCAGAGACCCACACCTACGGACAGACACGTACAATGAGCAGTTCTTC. The whole variable domain, remainder taken from reference TRBV15 and TRBJ2-1, is DAMVIQNPRYQVTQFGKPVTLSCSQTLNHNVMYWYQQKSSQAPKLLFHYYDKDFNNEADTPDNFQSRRPNTSFCFLDIRSPGLGDTAMYLCATSRDPHLRTDTYNEQFFGPGTRLTVL.

This clonotype was detected many times. The chain couples TRBV7-9 to TRBJ2-1; perhaps TRBD1 as D (5 bases). Germline values: CDR1 SEHNR, CDR2 FQNEAQ (reference sequence). The CDR3 consists of 15 residues. Trimming took off 5 bases at V and 8 bases at J, with 19 bases between the two ends. CDR3 coding DNA: TGTGCCAGCAGCCCCATTGCAGGGCAGGCAGATGAGCAGTTCTTC. It codes for CASSPIAGQADEQFF. Combining the CDR3 with reference TRBV7-9 and TRBJ2-1 gives the whole variable domain DTGVSQNPRHKITKRGQNVTFRCDPISEHNRLYWYRQTLGQGPEFLTYFQNEAQLEKSRLLSDRFSAERPKGSFSTLEIQRTEQGDSAMYLCASSPIAGQADEQFFGPGTRLTVL.

This clonotype has just a few counts. The rearrangement links TRBV5-1 to TRBJ2-1, with 10 bases fitting TRBD2. V was clipped by 5 bases and J by 2 bases; unmatched bases: 13. This CDR3 is 18 amino acids long. Germline V gene data show CDR1 as SGHRS and CDR2 as YFSETQ. CDR3 residues: CASREGLAGGPTYNEQFF. CDR3 nucleotide sequence: TGCGCCAGCAGGGAGGGCTTAGCGGGGGGCCCTACCTACAATGAGCAGTTCTTC.

This clonotype was counted a few times. The chain uses TRBV3-1 and TRBJ1-4; possibly TRBD1 for D (5 bases). This CDR3 is 15 amino acids long. Per the germline V gene, CDR1 is LGHDT and CDR2 is YNNKEL (reference sequence). The ends were cut back, 8 bases at V and 8 bases at J, with 21 bases in the middle. This CDR3 is CASGQAGREAEKLFF. In DNA, the CDR3 is TGTGCCAGCGGACAAGCAGGCAGGGAGGCAGAAAAACTGTTTTTT.

This chain links TRBV10-3 with TRBJ1-2; a possible D gene is TRBD1 (6 bases). There are 11 residues in the CDR3. CDR1 and CDR2 from the germline V gene are ENHRY and SYGVKD. Trimming took off 8 bases at V and 8 bases at J, with 12 bases between the two ends. The CDR3 loop is CAIGDTGGYTF. The DNA of the CDR3 is TGTGCCATCGGAGACACAGGGGGCTACACCTTC.

This chain joins TRBV27 and TRBJ1-5, with 7 bases lining up with TRBD1. From germline, CDR1 is MNHEY and CDR2 SMNVEV (reference sequence). The trim removed 7 bases at V and 6 bases at J, leaving 3 bases unmatched. The CDR3 is made up of 12 amino acids. The CDR3 DNA sequence: TGTGCCAGCAAGACAGGGACTCAGCCCCAGCATTTT. Its translation is CASKTGTQPQHF.

This chain joins TRBV6-2 or TRBV6-3 and TRBJ2-1; D remains ambiguous. V lost 1 base, J lost 8 bases, and 9 bases lay in between. The CDR3 is 13 residues long. Germline V gene lookup returns CDR1 MNHEY and CDR2 SVGEGT. The CDR3 DNA reads as TGTGCCAGCAGTTACTTTTTAGGGTATGAGCAGTTCTTC. It is translated as CASSYFLGYEQFF.